This TCR beta chain was recorded in a study of blood T cell repertoires in COVID-19. The wider study: From T cells, B-cell-depleted T cells, or PBMCs came the material, which was cDNA or gDNA.

This CDR3 region has 15 residues. V shed 3 bases and J shed 1 base, with 10 bases lying between them. Germline V CDR1 and CDR2: LGHDT, YNNKEL (reference sequence). Per the original data handling: Reference gene primer amplification gave estimated nucleated cell counts. This table comes from immunoSEQ multiplex PCR, and its TCRdb copy is limited to in-frame clones, with some not included. V, J and clone size are taken as reported in that table, and D and trimming were inferred from the DNA itself. The data show 93,000 or so clones, 84% seen once. The sequencing sample was made of peripheral blood. This chain links TRBV3-1 (or the pseudogene TRBV3-2) with TRBJ2-4, with D possibly TRBD2 on 7 matching bases. The sequence came from a human donor in a cohort sampled during active COVID-19. CDR3 residues: CASSQAGAAKNIQYF. CDR3 coding DNA: TGTGCCAGCAGCCAGGCGGGGGCGGCCAAAAACATTCAGTACTTC.